This TCR beta chain was recorded in a study of blood T cell repertoires in COVID-19. Sequencing was performed with immunoSEQ multiplex PCR; in TCRdb, only in-frame clones are kept and a portion is missing. Among about 310,000 clones listed, around 91% were seen once. The CDR3 totals 17 residues. V gave up 1 base and J gave up 4 bases, with 17 bases separating them. CDR1 MDHEN and CDR2 SYDVKM come from the germline V gene. This clonotype was sampled from a woman aged 40-49 years with COVID-19, enrolled during active disease. The specimen was peripheral blood. This chain uses TRBV28 with TRBJ2-1; D is possibly TRBD2 (6 bases). CDR3 in amino acids: CASSLSGGLAPYNEQFF. CDR3 coding DNA: TGTGCCAGCAGTTTATCCGGTGGGCTAGCGCCTTACAATGAGCAGTTCTTC.